Described below is a single T cell receptor beta chain sequence and its context. These data are taken from a study of blood T cell repertoires in COVID-19. Study details: Donors in the United States, Italy and Spain gave samples during acute or convalescent COVID-19.

Trimming took 0 bases from V and 5 from J; bases not matched to a gene: 5. The CDR3 runs 17 residues. The V gene's germline CDR1 is SGHVS and CDR2 FNYEAQ. Authors' data handling: Amplification of reference gene primers provided the estimated nucleated cell counts. Produced via immunoSEQ multiplex PCR; TCRdb's table is partial and in-frame only. V, J and clone size are those of that table, while D and trimming were read from the DNA. The table includes 100,000 to 140,000 clones, 85% to 95% detected once. The specimen sequenced was peripheral blood. The TCR originated in a woman in her 30s with acute or convalescent COVID-19. The rearrangement links TRBV7-6 to TRBJ2-5; 14 bases line up with TRBD2. Written as DNA, the CDR3 is TGTGCCAGCAGCTTAGCGGGGACTAGCGGGAGACGGGAGACCCAGTACTTC. Its translation is CASSLAGTSGRRETQYF.